This TCR beta chain was retrieved from a study of blood T cell repertoires in COVID-19. Study in general: The cDNA or gDNA used as material had been derived from T cells, B-cell-depleted T cells, or PBMCs.

In the original processing: Estimation of nucleated cell counts relied on the amplification of reference gene primers. The assay was immunoSEQ multiplex PCR, and TCRdb's table has in-frame clones only and misses some. That table gives V, J and clone size, and the DNA gave D and trimming. The table includes 300,000 to 450,000 clones, roughly 90% detected once. The CDR3 covers 14 residues. CDR1 and CDR2 (germline): MNHEY, SMNVEV (reference sequence). J gave up 6 bases and V 5 bases, and 4 bases lay outside the gene matches. Clinical histories supplied by participants themselves formed the basis of cohort assignment. A case of COVID-19 had been met by exposed participants within 2 weeks before study entry. In the case of this clone: The same CDR3 is also encoded by other DNA sequences in this sample.

The sequencing sample was made of PBMCs or T cells enriched from blood (not recorded which). The genes are TRBV27 and TRBJ2-2; TRBD2 agrees at 9 bases. This clonotype was sampled from a woman in her thirties who had been exposed to COVID-19. CDR3 protein: CASSPGTSPGELFF. CDR3 in DNA: TGTGCCAGCAGTCCCGGGACTAGCCCCGGGGAGCTGTTTTTT.